This T cell receptor beta chain originates from a study of blood T cells in healthy people across ages. Peripheral blood, roughly 11 milliliters per donor, was collected. Each sample provided at least 6 micrograms of extracted total RNA. A second PCR, run for roughly 7 to 12 cycles, used a sample-barcoded 5' primer plus a J-beta primer mix. TCRdb used MiXCR to reprocess the 5' RACE reads, holding one entry per CDR3 protein. Of 550,000 to 600,000 distinct CDR3 sequences in the sample, around 50% were seen once. Germline CDR1 DFQATT, CDR2 SNEGSKA (reference sequence). The CDR3 runs 14 residues. The trim removed 4 bases at V and 10 bases at J, leaving 9 bases unmatched.

The source is an elderly man in good health. The sequencing sample was made of blood. The chain joins TRBV20-1 to TRBJ2-1, with 11 bases matching TRBD2. CDR3: CSAIYSGGAREQFF. In DNA form, the CDR3 reads TGCAGTGCTATCTATAGCGGGGGGGCACGGGAGCAGTTCTTC.